This T cell receptor (beta chain) was observed in a study of cytomegalovirus exposure and HLA in healthy donors. Trimming cost V 7 bases and J 2 bases; bases outside gene matches: 1. Germline CDR1 reads MNHEY; CDR2 reads SVGAGI. CDR3 length: 13 residues. The PCR had 60 Vbeta and 13 Jbeta primers. Clones were read by immunoSEQ multiplex PCR, and TCRdb kept only the in-frame ones, dropping some. The sample yields approximately 190,000 clones, about nine tenths seen once. The J gene is TRBJ2-1, the V gene TRBV6-5; 8 nucleotides match TRBD2. Sequencing was done on a sample of PBMCs. The TCR sequence derives from a boy between 2 and 10 years old in good health and CMV-seronegative. For the CDR3, the DNA is TGTGCCAGCACCGGGAGGGCCTACAATGAGCAGTTCTTC. Encoded protein: CASTGRAYNEQFF.